This T cell receptor (beta chain) was obtained from a study of a mutant IDH1 vaccine in newly diagnosed glioma. About this clone itself: The antigen remains undetermined.

Germline CDR1 MNHEY, CDR2 SVGAGI. V trimming: 4 bases; J trimming: 1 base; junction bases outside the gene matches: 5. The CDR3 covers 15 residues. Sequencing was performed with immunoSEQ multiplex PCR; in TCRdb, only in-frame clones are kept and a portion is missing. The sample has tens of thousands of clones, 81% seen once. Stated time point: week 35, safety follow-up. Vaccinated patients received 300 ug of mutant IDH1 20-mer peptide per dose, with topical imiquimod. During weeks 1, 3, 5, 7, 11, 15, 19 and 23, patients received eight vaccinations. The sample was PBMCs, taken from a glioma patient whose treatment included an IDH1 peptide vaccine. This rearrangement joins TRBV6-5 to TRBJ2-3; 7 bases map to TRBD1. The source is a middle-aged woman with glioma. Some clones in this sample may be carry-over from other donors' samples. CDR3 DNA: TGTGCCAGCAGTTCCAGGGGGTCCGGCACAGATACGCAGTATTTT. This codes for CASSSRGSGTDTQYF.